This T cell receptor (beta chain) is from a study of T cells in Graves' hyperthyroidism and ophthalmopathy (dated by TCRdb to about 2019). Broadly, across the study: Peripheral blood samples were taken at the time of initial diagnosis, prior to any treatment. TCR Vbeta CDR3 sequencing of some 140 peripheral blood samples (43 ophthalmopathy, 75 to 80 hyperthyroidism and roughly 17 progressor patients) is reported in the paper. Thyroid tissue and blood T-cell repertoires from six or seven Graves' hyperthyroidism patients were also compared in the study. Following sampling, methimazole starting at 30 mg daily was given to hyperthyroidism patients, and high-dose intravenous methylprednisolone was given to ophthalmopathy patients. The 90 to 100 discovery patients were randomly divided into training and test sets at a 7:3 ratio. To identify TCR V-J signatures that set the groups apart, the researchers used a discovery cohort of 100 patients, made up of roughly 45 with Graves' ophthalmopathy and 57 with stable Graves' hyperthyroidism. An independent validation cohort of 18 to 20 hyperthyroidism patients and about 15 patients who later progressed to ophthalmopathy tested prospective prediction of ophthalmopathy.

The table lists this clonotype with a few counts. Its recognized antigen is unknown. Base qualities are not provided; no much larger clone lies one nucleotide away. Stable Graves' hyperthyroidism was defined as no progression to ophthalmopathy during 18 months of follow-up. Hyperthyroidism patients were aged 18 to 65 years and newly diagnosed, with disease duration of less than 2 months. Exclusion was applied to patients with uncontrolled infections, other autoimmune diseases, pregnancy or lactation. Diagnoses relied on clinical symptoms, serum thyroxine and TRAb, thyroid ultrasound and orbital computed tomography. PBMCs were separated from approximately 9.9 ml of fresh peripheral blood using Ficoll-Paque density gradient centrifugation. Total RNA was extracted using Trizol reagent, and RNA quality was assessed on an Agilent 2100 Bioanalyzer. The TCR beta CDR3 regions were amplified from RNA transcripts. For the first round of RT-PCR on the TCR CDR3, the HTBI primer set was used together with the Qiagen OneStep RT-PCR kit. Libraries were constructed in a second round of multiplex PCR, after which size selection and purification were carried out. Paired-end sequencing of the libraries was performed with 100 bp reads on an Illumina HiSeq2000. The authors' pipeline ran thus. SOAPnuke was used to process the raw data, with reads discarded if the reads contained adapters or uncalled bases, had a mean Phred below 15, or lacked an exact constant-primer or identifier match. COPE v1.2.5 was used to merge high-quality paired reads, and clonotypes were defined as unique nucleotide sequences. Clonotypes were aligned to IMGT TRBV, TRBD and TRBJ reference segments using MiTCR v1.1. Analysis was restricted to V-J combinations with a frequency above 0.0001, which covered 99.2% of repertoires. A TCS score was defined as the ratio between F50 (clonal expansion) and ExV (chaos), using BLOSUM62-based TCRdist between CDR3 peptides within each V-J. Welch's t-statistics and random forest reduced some 510 V-J features to about 12, which were used in a naive Bayes classifier (R e1071). TCRdb reworked the public reads: Q25 trimming with fastp, MiXCR clone assembly, productive beta chains retained. A single entry per CDR3 protein holds the most common genes and DNA from its merged rows. TCRdb, not the original authors, processed these V and J calls. Within this sample are about 590,000 distinct CDR3 sequences, with about 15% of them counted one time only. Under 7.5% of the sample rests with the top ten.

Results the study describes overall, beyond this receptor: Most expanded thyroid clonotypes (frequency above 0.001) were also found in blood, which suggests that blood repertoires may mirror thyroid immune responses. A model built on a 13 V-J signature distinguished ophthalmopathy from stable hyperthyroidism, reaching 87.88% sensitivity and 81% to 83% specificity in cross-validation and 80%/75% in testing. During validation, the model predicted progression to ophthalmopathy a median of around 6 months ahead of onset, with almost 71% sensitivity and about 75% specificity. Sample size was not statistically predetermined, and investigators were not blinded to group allocation.

The sample was blood. The clonotype originates from a woman aged 25 to 45 with Graves' hyperthyroidism.

The bases read TGTGCCAGTAGTACCCTCGTAGCGGGAGGATCCAGGGATGAGCAGTTCTTC. Protein translation: CASSTLVAGGSRDEQFF. The chain is encoded by TRBV19 joined to TRBJ2-1, with 10 central nucleotides matching TRBD2. The CDR3 spans 17 residues, from the cysteine through the phenylalanine. Here the CDR3 DNA is all that survives: 51 bases in frame from base 1. The germline V gene (reference sequence) provides CDR1 LNHDA and CDR2 SQIVND. Clipping removes 4 bases from V and 8 bases from J, with 14 as the unmatched junction base count.